This T cell receptor (beta chain) was recovered during a study of cytomegalovirus exposure and HLA in healthy donors. Study-wide results and caveats: There were 150 to 200 TCR beta chains listed as cytomegalovirus-associated. Accounts indicate the classifier identified cytomegalovirus status with strong specificity and sensitivity. The study found most TCR sequences rare, yet found some public TCRs in many donors.

There are 15 residues in the CDR3. CDR1 and CDR2 from the germline V gene are MGHRA and YSYEKL. V dropped 6 bases and J dropped 0; count of bases not matched to a gene: 7. Remarks on this clone: Its antigen is not known.

The donors were part of the validation cohort, which consisted of under 150 subjects and was separate from the first cohort of 670 or so subjects. Only in-frame clones appear in the TCRdb table, and some are missing; sequencing was by immunoSEQ multiplex PCR. The table includes approximately 190,000 clones, more than 75% detected once. The source of this sequence is a man aged 18 to 35 in good health and CMV-seropositive. Specimen: PBMCs. This chain links TRBV4-1 with TRBJ1-2, with 7 bases identical to TRBD1. The CDR3 loop reads CASRPYRGTNYGYTF. DNA of the CDR3: TGCGCCAGCAGACCTTACAGGGGTACTAACTATGGCTACACCTTC.